Presented here are 32 T cell receptor beta chains from one specimen sequenced in a study of blood T cell repertoires in COVID-19. Method: immunoSEQ multiplex PCR; TCRdb's copy keeps in-frame clones and lacks some. The table shows 130,000 or so clones, with 86% occurring only once. Input material: peripheral blood. The origin of the receptors is a woman aged 55-69 years with acute or convalescent COVID-19.

The J gene is TRBJ1-2, the V gene TRBV30; TRBD1 aligns across 7 bases. CDR3 size: 11 residues. Germline assignment: CDR1 GTSNPN and CDR2 SVGIG (reference sequence). V lost 6 bases and J lost 8; bases outside the gene matches: 6. The CDR3 here is CACSTGTGYTF. The CDR3, as DNA: TGTGCCTGCTCGACAGGGACAGGCTACACCTTC.

The chain has TRBV18 and TRBJ1-4; D is perhaps TRBD1 (5 bases). Germline assignment: CDR1 KGHSH and CDR2 LQKENI. The CDR3 is 16 amino acids. V dropped 2 bases and J dropped 0 bases, with 10 bases sitting between them. This CDR3 is CASSPVPTATNEKLFF. CDR3 in DNA: TGTGCCAGCTCACCAGTCCCGACAGCAACTAATGAAAAACTGTTTTTT.

This chain joins TRBV4-1 and TRBJ2-7, with a possible D match to TRBD1 (6 bases). This CDR3 is built from 16 residues. Germline V CDR1 and CDR2: MGHRA, YSYEKL. V was cut by 1 base and J by 5 bases, with 18 bases left in between. The CDR3 nucleotides are TGCGCCAGCAGCCAAGGGCAGGGGCCCTCTCTGAACGAGCAGTACTTC. Protein: CASSQGQGPSLNEQYF.

The V and J genes are TRBV7-3 and TRBJ2-1; 9 bases fit TRBD1. The germline V gene encodes CDR1 SGHTA and CDR2 FQGTGA. CDR3 length equals 13 residues. V dropped 8 bases and J dropped 9; count of bases not matched to a gene: 8. The DNA for the CDR3 is TGTGCCAGCGGCAAAGGGACAGGGACTGAGCAGTTCTTC. It is translated as CASGKGTGTEQFF.

The genes are TRBV30 and TRBJ1-6; no clear D gene. The CDR3 covers 15 residues. Deletions cut 4 bases from V and 9 bases from J, with 19 bases between. Germline V gene sequence: CDR1 GTSNPN, CDR2 SVGIG (reference sequence). The CDR3 reads CAWNPPRNFGSPLHF. The CDR3 region has the DNA TGTGCCTGGAATCCCCCTCGCAATTTCGGTTCACCCCTCCACTTT.

The rearrangement uses TRBV5-6 and TRBJ2-3; D ambiguous. This CDR3 contains 12 residues. V was pared by 1 base and J by 7 bases, with 7 bases between. Germline V gene sequence: CDR1 SGHDT, CDR2 YYEEEE. The CDR3 region is CASSLMRNTQYF. In DNA form, the CDR3 reads TGTGCCAGCAGCTTGATGCGGAATACGCAGTATTTT.

Comment on this clone: One end of the junction is discordant with germline, which a read error may explain. The V call is TRBV7-9, the J call TRBJ1-2; D might be TRBD1 (6 bases). Germline CDR1 and CDR2: SEHNR and FQNEAQ (reference sequence). This CDR3 region has 13 residues. CDR3 in DNA: TGTGCCAGCAGCTTAGCCAGGCAGGGGACCAACCGTTTC. Translation: CASSLARQGTNRF. The full variable domain, its missing parts supplied by reference TRBV7-9 and TRBJ1-2, is DTGVSQNPRHKITKRGQNVTFRCDPISEHNRLYWYRQTLGQGPEFLTYFQNEAQLEKSRLLSDRFSAERPKGSFSTLEIQRTEQGDSAMYLCASSLARQGTNRFGSGTRLTVV.

This rearrangement joins TRBV10-3 to TRBJ2-3, with 8 bases aligning to TRBD1. Unmatched junction bases numbered 4, after V lost 8 bases and J lost 0 bases. The germline V gene has CDR1 ENHRY and CDR2 SYGVKD. There are 14 residues in the CDR3. The CDR3 spells CAIRQGSSTDTQYF. CDR3 nucleotides: TGTGCCATCCGACAGGGGTCAAGCACAGATACGCAGTATTTT.

This chain joins TRBV27 and TRBJ2-1; TRBD1 might be the D (6 bases). The CDR3 is 14 amino acids. V lost 3 bases and J 10 bases, leaving 16 bases between the germline ends. The V gene's germline CDR1 is MNHEY and CDR2 SMNVEV (reference sequence). For the CDR3, the DNA is TGTGCCAGCAGTTTTGATCTGGGGGCGAAAGAGCAGTTCTTC. Protein product: CASSFDLGAKEQFF.

V gene TRBV9 combines with J gene TRBJ2-5; a weak D match, TRBD2 (5 bases). The CDR3 covers 16 residues. Germline V CDR1 and CDR2: SGDLS, YYNGEE. With 0 bases removed from V and 1 base from J, the gap between germline ends came to 13 bases. The CDR3 DNA reads TGTGCCAGCAGCGTAGGATCGGAGGTAACCCAAGAGACCCAGTACTTC. Translation: CASSVGSEVTQETQYF.

The V call is TRBV6-2 or TRBV6-3, the J call TRBJ2-5; tentative D call: TRBD2 (7 bases). CDR1 is MNHEY, CDR2 SVGEGT, per germline. Trimming pared 0 bases from V and 5 bases from J, leaving 13 bases between. The CDR3 loop spans 15 amino acids. The CDR3 loop reads CASSYSRGRVETQYF. The DNA of the CDR3 is TGTGCCAGCAGTTACTCGAGGGGGAGGGTTGAGACCCAGTACTTC.

This chain joins TRBV7-2 and TRBJ2-1, with 7 bases matching TRBD2. This CDR3 contains 15 residues. From germline, CDR1 is SGHTA and CDR2 FQGNSA. J was trimmed by 3 bases and V by 6 bases; bases with no gene match: 8. CDR3 amino acids: CASRSTGTNYNEQFF. The CDR3 DNA follows: TGTGCCAGCAGGAGTACCGGGACTAACTACAATGAGCAGTTCTTC. Full variable domain (missing parts from reference TRBV7-2 and TRBJ2-1): GAGVSQSPSNKVTEKGKDVELRCDPISGHTALYWYRQSLGQGLEFLIYFQGNSAPDKSGLPSDRFSAERTGGSVSTLTIQRTQQEDSAVYLCASRSTGTNYNEQFFGPGTRLTVL.

This clone came up once. This rearrangement joins TRBV27 to TRBJ2-2, with TRBD1 as a possible D gene (5 bases). The CDR3 is 16 amino acids. Germline CDR1 MNHEY, CDR2 SMNVEV (reference sequence). Trimming took 3 bases from V and 0 from J, leaving 11 bases between them. CDR3 residues: CASSFLQASNTGELFF. CDR3 sequence (DNA): TGTGCCAGCAGTTTCCTACAGGCCTCGAACACCGGGGAGCTGTTTTTT.

This chain connects TRBV3-1 (or the pseudogene TRBV3-2) to TRBJ2-1, with D perhaps matching TRBD1 (6 bases). Deletions cut 2 bases from V and 6 bases from J, with 17 bases between. Per the germline V gene, CDR1 is LGHDT and CDR2 is YNNKEL (reference sequence). The CDR3 runs to 16 residues. Here the CDR3 DNA reads TGTGCCAGCAGCCAATCTATACTCCAGGGGATCAATGAGCAGTTCTTC. Translating it yields CASSQSILQGINEQFF.

J is TRBJ1-1 and V is TRBV5-1, with D possibly matching TRBD1 (5 bases). This CDR3 contains 14 residues. Germline lookup yields CDR1 SGHRS and CDR2 YFSETQ. Trimming removed 6 bases at V and 4 bases at J, with 16 bases between. CDR3 residues: CASTRDEGGTEAFF. The CDR3 DNA reads TGCGCCAGCACCAGGGATGAAGGTGGCACTGAAGCTTTCTTT. The whole variable domain, remainder taken from reference TRBV5-1 and TRBJ1-1, is KAGVTQTPRYLIKTRGQQVTLSCSPISGHRSVSWYQQTPGQGLQFLFEYFSETQRNKGNFPGRFSGRQFSNSRSEMNVSTLELGDSALYLCASTRDEGGTEAFFGQGTRLTVV.

The chain employs TRBV7-9 and TRBJ1-2; D call uncertain. V gave up 0 bases and J gave up 6 bases, with 5 bases separating them. Germline values: CDR1 SEHNR, CDR2 FQNEAQ (reference sequence). CDR3 length: 12 amino acids. The CDR3 here is CASSLAADGYTF. The DNA for the CDR3 is TGTGCCAGCAGCTTAGCGGCGGATGGCTACACCTTC.

V and J are TRBV15 and TRBJ1-2; TRBD1 agrees at 7 bases. Germline V gives CDR1 LNHNV, CDR2 YYDKDF (reference sequence). CDR3 length: 17 amino acids. J was trimmed by 4 bases and V by 5 bases; bases with no gene match: 16. The CDR3 loop reads CATSEGARRPFTYGYTF. The CDR3 nucleotides read TGTGCCACCAGCGAGGGGGCGAGGAGGCCCTTTACCTATGGCTACACCTTC.

The V call is TRBV9, the J call TRBJ2-1; weak D call: TRBD2 (6 bases). The V gene lost 4 bases and the J gene lost 2 bases, with 16 bases spanning the gap. CDR1 and CDR2 (germline): SGDLS, YYNGEE. There are 16 residues in the CDR3. CDR3 nucleotides: TGTGCCAGCAGCACCGATCCGGGGGTGACCTACAATGAGCAGTTCTTC. Amino acids: CASSTDPGVTYNEQFF.

This clone is a singleton in its sample. This chain uses TRBV6-6 with TRBJ2-7; 7 bases fit TRBD1. CDR1 is MNHNY and CDR2 is SVGAGI in the germline V gene (reference sequence). With V trimmed by 6 bases and J by 6 bases, 5 bases remained unmatched. The CDR3 runs 12 residues. The CDR3 spells CASRTGLVEQYF. CDR3 bases: TGTGCCAGCAGGACAGGGCTGGTCGAGCAGTACTTC.

The J gene is TRBJ2-3, the V gene TRBV7-6; D not resolved. The CDR3 is 17 amino acids. The germline gives CDR1 SGHVS, CDR2 FNYEAQ. With 5 bases removed from V and 2 bases from J, the gap between germline ends came to 20 bases. The CDR3 spells CASSPVRGGSYTDTQYF. The CDR3 region has the DNA TGTGCCAGCAGCCCCGTCCGTGGCGGCTCGTACACAGATACGCAGTATTTT.

This clone was seen only once. The chain combines TRBV3-1 (or the pseudogene TRBV3-2) with TRBJ2-3; 14 bases are a match to TRBD2. Per the germline V gene, CDR1 is LGHDT and CDR2 is YNNKEL (reference sequence). Germline trimming cut 5 bases from V and 2 bases from J; bases unmatched to any gene: 3. The CDR3 length is 16 residues. DNA for the CDR3: TGTGCCAGCAGCAGACTAGCGGGGGGGTCCACAGATACGCAGTATTTT. This gives the protein CASSRLAGGSTDTQYF.

V usage is TRBV4-2 and J usage is TRBJ2-7; 13 nucleotides line up with TRBD2. The CDR3 is 16 residues long. The trim removed 1 base at V and 4 bases at J, leaving 4 bases unmatched. Germline CDR1 is LGHNA and CDR2 is YNFKEQ. The CDR3 loop reads CASSQGGTSGTYEQYF. The CDR3 DNA reads TGTGCCAGCAGCCAAGGGGGGACTAGCGGGACTTACGAGCAGTACTTC.

V usage is TRBV28 and J usage is TRBJ1-1, with 8 bases lining up with TRBD1. CDR1 and CDR2 from the germline V gene are MDHEN and SYDVKM. The CDR3 covers 15 residues. Trimming took 7 bases from V and 1 from J; bases not matched to a gene: 8. The CDR3 sequence: CASTMQGQGNTEAFF. The CDR3 DNA sequence: TGTGCCAGCACCATGCAAGGACAGGGGAACACTGAAGCTTTCTTT.

This clone was counted a single time. The V call is TRBV30, the J call TRBJ1-6; 9 bases line up with TRBD1. Unmatched junction bases numbered 8, after V lost 5 bases and J lost 9 bases. This CDR3 has 14 amino acids. Per germline, CDR1 GTSNPN and CDR2 SVGIG (reference sequence). Written as DNA, the CDR3 is TGTGCCTGGTGGACAGGGGCGAGGAGTTCACCCCTCCACTTT. This codes for CAWWTGARSSPLHF.

The chain links TRBV28 to TRBJ2-7; TRBD1 aligns across 7 bases. The V gene's germline CDR1 is MDHEN and CDR2 SYDVKM. With V trimmed by 3 bases and J by 4 bases, 12 bases remained unmatched. This CDR3 is built from 16 residues. CDR3 DNA sequence: TGTGCCAGCAGTTTCAGGGGGACGGGTCTAAGGTACGAGCAGTACTTC. Its protein product is CASSFRGTGLRYEQYF.

The chain has TRBV5-1 and TRBJ2-3, with 12 bases matching TRBD2. The CDR3 contains 16 residues. Germline-derived CDR1 and CDR2 are SGHRS and YFSETQ. The J segment lost 5 bases and the V segment lost 0 bases, leaving 4 bases of the junction unmatched. CDR3 DNA: TGCGCCAGCAGCTTGGCTAGCGGGGGGGCCGGAGATACGCAGTATTTT. This translates into CASSLASGGAGDTQYF.

Written as DNA, the CDR3 is TGTGCCAGCGGCCAGGGAACTGAAGCTTTCTTT. Protein product: CASGQGTEAFF. The rearrangement joins TRBV28 to TRBJ1-1; D possibly corresponds to TRBD1 (5 bases). Germline loops: CDR1 MDHEN, CDR2 SYDVKM. Trimming left V 8 bases short and J 5 bases short, with 9 bases between. This CDR3 has 11 residues. The variable domain in full, with the rest retrieved from reference TRBV28 and TRBJ1-1, is DVKVTQSSRYLVKRTGEKVFLECVQDMDHENMFWYRQDPGLGLRLIYFSYDVKMKEKGDIPEGYSVSREKKERFSLILESASTNQTSMYLCASGQGTEAFFGQGTRLTVV.

This chain connects TRBV29-1 to TRBJ1-1; possibly TRBD1 for D (5 bases). Trimming pared 3 bases from V and 4 bases from J, leaving 21 bases between. This CDR3 comprises 16 residues. Germline loops: CDR1 SQVTM, CDR2 ANQGSEA. CDR3 sequence: CSVETHGGASVTEAFF. In DNA form, the CDR3 reads TGCAGCGTTGAGACTCACGGCGGGGCCTCGGTCACTGAAGCTTTCTTT.

The chain combines TRBV5-4 with TRBJ2-1; 8 bases line up with TRBD1. In germline, CDR1 is SGHNT, CDR2 YYREEE (reference sequence). Trimming cost V 4 bases and J 3 bases; bases outside gene matches: 21. The CDR3 has 20 amino acids. The DNA of the CDR3 is TGTGCCAGCAGCGGCGGGCCTAAGCAGGGGGCCGGGTCCGGCTACAATGAGCAGTTCTTC. Residues: CASSGGPKQGAGSGYNEQFF. Based on the CDR3 plus reference TRBV5-4 and TRBJ2-1, the full variable domain is ETGVTQSPTHLIKTRGQQVTLRCSSQSGHNTVSWYQQALGQGPQFIFQYYREEENGRGNFPPRFSGLQFPNYSSELNVNALELDDSALYLCASSGGPKQGAGSGYNEQFFGPGTRLTVL.

This chain uses TRBV9 with TRBJ2-7; D remains ambiguous. Trimming pared 2 bases from V and 0 bases from J, leaving 6 bases between. Germline-derived CDR1 and CDR2 are SGDLS and YYNGEE. This CDR3 region has 13 residues. This CDR3 reads CASSVADSYEQYF. DNA for the CDR3: TGTGCCAGCAGCGTGGCGGACTCCTACGAGCAGTACTTC.

The chain carries TRBV21-1 and TRBJ2-7; the D call of TRBD1 is as the table states it, not checked on the DNA. TRBV21-1 is classified as a pseudogene. The CDR3 has 14 amino acids. In nucleotides, the CDR3 is TGTGCCAGCAGCAGCACAGGTTTCTCCTACGAGCAGTACTTC. Its translation: CASSSTGFSYEQYF.

V and J are TRBV23-1 and TRBJ2-7; possibly TRBD1 for D (7 bases). TRBV23-1 is identified as an open reading frame with a role that is uncertain. Trimming removed 6 bases from V and 0 bases from J, with 15 bases in between. The CDR3 sequence is 15 residues long. CDR3 in DNA: TGCGCCAGCAGCCGCGGGACAGTAAGCTCCTACGAGCAGTACTTC. It translates to CASSRGTVSSYEQYF.